The 24 T cell receptor beta chains listed next were all sequenced from one sample in a study of T cells in Graves' hyperthyroidism and ophthalmopathy (dated by TCRdb to between 2018 and 2021). Libraries were prepared through multiplex PCR. TCRdb names Illumina HiSeq 2000 as the instrument used. The TCR beta CDR3 regions were amplified from the RNA transcripts. A first-round RT-PCR of the TCR CDR3 used the HTBI primer set with the Qiagen OneStep RT-PCR kit. Clones were called with MiXCR by TCRdb after fastp trimmed the public reads at Q25, and only in-frame beta chains were retained. Rows with a matching CDR3 protein are joined into one entry that keeps the most common DNA and genes. In this sample the table shows some 760,000 distinct CDR3 sequences, 12% to 15% of which occur a single time. Jointly, the top ten make up roughly 10% of the sample. Sequenced sample: blood. These receptors came from a woman between 18 and 30 years old with Graves' hyperthyroidism.

Many counts were recorded for this clonotype. The chain links TRBV7-2 to TRBJ2-4; 10 bases line up with TRBD2. Losses at the gene ends were 5 bases for V and 8 bases for J; bases not matched to a gene: 18. Germline CDR1 SGHTA, CDR2 FQGNSA. This CDR3 region has 18 residues. The CDR3 DNA follows: TGTGCCAGCAGCACCATCCCTTCTTCGGGGAGCGGGAGGGACATTCAGTACTTC. Translated: CASSTIPSSGSGRDIQYF.

CDR3 in amino acids: CASSEFGLAQNYEQYF. In DNA form, the CDR3 reads TGTGCCAGCAGTGAATTTGGACTAGCACAGAACTACGAGCAGTACTTC. This chain uses TRBV6-1 with TRBJ2-7; 8 nucleotides agree with TRBD2. The CDR3 length is 16 residues. V shed 2 bases and J 3 bases; nucleotides not matched to a gene: 9. Looked up from germline, CDR1 is MNHNS and CDR2 is SASEGT.

The V call is TRBV7-9, the J call TRBJ2-1, with TRBD2 matching 9 bases. Germline V gives CDR1 SEHNR, CDR2 FQNEAQ (reference sequence). Unmatched junction bases numbered 8, after V lost 5 bases and J lost 9 bases. The CDR3 is 14 amino acids. The CDR3 protein is CASSHSAGGAEQFF. The CDR3 DNA reads as TGTGCCAGCAGCCACTCAGCGGGAGGCGCTGAGCAGTTCTTC.

Ten or more counts support this clonotype. This rearrangement joins TRBV28 to TRBJ2-5; 7 bases fit TRBD1. CDR1 is MDHEN, CDR2 SYDVKM, per germline. V lost 4 bases and J lost 1; bases outside the gene matches: 3. This CDR3 comprises 14 residues. CDR3 protein: CASSSGQLQETQYF. The CDR3 DNA follows: TGTGCCAGCAGTTCGGGACAGCTCCAAGAGACCCAGTACTTC.

The V call is TRBV20-1, the J call TRBJ1-6; D is unresolved. V was trimmed by 3 bases and J by 7 bases, leaving 7 bases between them. Germline CDR1 reads DFQATT; CDR2 reads SNEGSKA (reference sequence). This CDR3 region has 12 residues. The CDR3 loop reads CSARSMNSPLHF. The DNA of the CDR3 is TGCAGTGCTAGGAGCATGAATTCACCCCTCCACTTT.

The table lists this clonotype with many counts. This chain joins TRBV6-5 and TRBJ2-5; TRBD1 matches 12 bases. CDR1 MNHEY and CDR2 SVGAGI come from the germline V gene. V was pared by 9 bases and J by 1 base, with 3 bases of the junction left unmatched. The length of the CDR3 is 14 residues. The CDR3 region has the DNA TGTGCCAGGAAGGGACAGGGGGCCCAAGAGACCCAGTACTTC. Translating gives CARKGQGAQETQYF.

The chain combines TRBV5-1 with TRBJ2-2, with 7 positions matching TRBD2. Germline V lookup: CDR1 SGHRS, CDR2 YFSETQ. The CDR3 totals 15 residues. The trim removed 0 bases at V and 4 bases at J, leaving 3 bases unmatched. Here the CDR3 reads CASSLVTSITGELFF. The CDR3 nucleotides are TGCGCCAGCAGCTTGGTGACTAGCATCACCGGGGAGCTGTTTTTT. Filled out from reference TRBV5-1 and TRBJ2-2, the complete variable domain reads KAGVTQTPRYLIKTRGQQVTLSCSPISGHRSVSWYQQTPGQGLQFLFEYFSETQRNKGNFPGRFSGRQFSNSRSEMNVSTLELGDSALYLCASSLVTSITGELFFGEGSRLTVL.

For the CDR3, the DNA is TGTGCCAGTAGTCTACTACGGGACAAGAGCCTGCGGCAGTTCTTC. It translates to CASSLLRDKSLRQFF. V gene TRBV19 combines with J gene TRBJ2-1; a possible D gene is TRBD1 (6 bases). The germline V gene encodes CDR1 LNHDA and CDR2 SQIVND (reference sequence). V lost 5 bases, J lost 12 bases, and 23 bases lay in between. There are 15 residues in the CDR3.

The V and J genes are TRBV18 and TRBJ2-1, with D perhaps matching TRBD2 (6 bases). This CDR3 is built from 15 residues. Germline V gene sequence: CDR1 KGHSH, CDR2 LQKENI. V lost 6 bases to trimming and J lost 3 bases, with 15 bases between them. CDR3 in amino acids: CASSTGRGHYNEQFF. CDR3 nucleotide sequence: TGTGCCAGCTCGACCGGGCGGGGCCACTACAATGAGCAGTTCTTC.

In its sample, this clonotype was seen many times. The chain carries TRBV12-3 or TRBV12-4 and TRBJ2-5; TRBD2 is a possible D gene (5 bases). The CDR3 extends over 12 amino acids. V was pared by 3 bases and J by 5 bases, with 7 bases between. CDR3: CASSFGKETQYF. The CDR3 nucleotides are TGTGCCAGCAGTTTCGGGAAGGAGACCCAGTACTTC.

This clonotype was detected ten times or more. The V call is TRBV27, the J call TRBJ2-7; TRBD2 aligns across 10 bases. Per the germline V gene, CDR1 is MNHEY and CDR2 is SMNVEV (reference sequence). Trimming removed 6 bases from V and 0 bases from J; junction bases left unmatched: 14. CDR3 length: 18 residues. The CDR3 DNA sequence: TGTGCCAGCAGGACGTTTCTAGCGGGAGTGGAGAGCTCCTACGAGCAGTACTTC. It is translated as CASRTFLAGVESSYEQYF.

Ten or more counts support this clonotype. The chain links TRBV10-3 to TRBJ2-2; no clear D gene. The length of the CDR3 is 13 residues. Trimming took 0 bases from V and 7 from J, leaving 6 bases between them. The V gene's germline CDR1 is ENHRY and CDR2 SYGVKD. The CDR3: CAISESNVGELFF. CDR3 coding DNA: TGTGCCATCAGTGAGTCGAACGTCGGGGAGCTGTTTTTT.

Many counts were recorded for this clonotype. J is TRBJ1-5 and V is TRBV20-1; TRBD1 matches at 9 bases. Germline CDR1 DFQATT, CDR2 SNEGSKA (reference sequence). The CDR3 length is 14 residues. Losses at the gene ends were 3 bases for V and 8 bases for J; bases not matched to a gene: 8. The DNA of the CDR3 is TGCAGTGCTAGTATCACAGGGGGCGAAAAGCCCCAGCATTTT. It codes for CSASITGGEKPQHF.

This clonotype came up many times. This chain joins TRBV28 and TRBJ2-7; possibly TRBD2 for D (6 bases). Germline CDR1 is MDHEN and CDR2 is SYDVKM. Trimming left V 8 bases short and J 4 bases short, with 12 bases between. The CDR3 is 12 amino acids. The CDR3 is CASSMGRYEQYF. CDR3 sequence (DNA): TGTGCCAGCTCAATGGGGAGGTACGAGCAGTACTTC.

The rearrangement uses TRBV7-9 and TRBJ2-1, with D hard to call. CDR1 is SEHNR, CDR2 FQNEAQ, per germline (reference sequence). V shed 4 bases and J shed 5 bases, with 9 bases lying between them. This CDR3 spans 13 amino acids. The CDR3 DNA is TGTGCCAGCAGCTACGGACCTAACAATGAGCAGTTCTTC. Its protein product is CASSYGPNNEQFF.

The sample holds many counts of this clonotype. The chain recombines TRBV11-1 with TRBJ2-2; 10 nucleotides line up with TRBD2. This CDR3 region has 16 residues. CDR1 SGHAT and CDR2 FQDESV come from the germline V gene (reference sequence). V dropped 4 bases and J dropped 2; count of bases not matched to a gene: 4. DNA of the CDR3: TGTGCCAGCAGCTGGCTAGCGGGAGAAAACACCGGGGAGCTGTTTTTT. Its protein is CASSWLAGENTGELFF. Based on the CDR3 plus reference TRBV11-1 and TRBJ2-2, the full variable domain is EAEVAQSPRYKITEKSQAVAFWCDPISGHATLYWYRQILGQGPELLVQFQDESVVDDSQLPKDRFSAERLKGVDSTLKIQPAELGDSAMYLCASSWLAGENTGELFFGEGSRLTVL.

This rearrangement joins TRBV25-1 to TRBJ2-1, with D perhaps matching TRBD1 or TRBD2 (5 bases each). The CDR3 consists of 17 residues. V lost 2 bases and J 3 bases, leaving 17 bases between the germline ends. Per germline, CDR1 MGHDK and CDR2 SYGVNS. CDR3 in amino acids: CASSEMGVWGNYNEQFF. DNA of the CDR3: TGTGCCAGCAGTGAAATGGGGGTTTGGGGGAACTACAATGAGCAGTTCTTC.

This clonotype was counted ten times or more. V gene TRBV7-9 combines with J gene TRBJ2-2; 8 bases are shared with TRBD2. This CDR3 is 19 amino acids long. J lost 0 bases, V lost 2 bases, and 11 bases had no gene match. The germline V gene has CDR1 SEHNR and CDR2 FQNEAQ (reference sequence). The CDR3 region has the DNA TGTGCCAGCAGCTTAACATCTCGTACTAGCGGACCGAACACCGGGGAGCTGTTTTTT. Translation gives CASSLTSRTSGPNTGELFF.

Many counts were recorded for this clonotype. This chain links TRBV12-3 or TRBV12-4 with TRBJ2-7; TRBD2 aligns across 7 bases. V trimming: 0 bases; J trimming: 3 bases; junction bases outside the gene matches: 5. The CDR3 is 15 amino acids. The CDR3 sequence is CASSLARGSLYEQYF. The DNA of the CDR3 is TGTGCCAGCAGTTTAGCGCGGGGGAGCCTCTACGAGCAGTACTTC.

The J gene is TRBJ2-7, the V gene TRBV19, with 7 bases aligning to TRBD2. Per germline, CDR1 LNHDA and CDR2 SQIVND (reference sequence). This CDR3 has 16 amino acids. The trim removed 9 bases at V and 2 bases at J, leaving 16 bases unmatched. The chain's CDR3 is CASSPYGAGEAYEQYF. CDR3 coding DNA: TGTGCCAGCAGCCCTTACGGGGCGGGAGAGGCCTACGAGCAGTACTTC.

This clonotype was recorded at least ten times. V usage is TRBV13 and J usage is TRBJ2-7; TRBD2 matches 8 bases. The germline V gene encodes CDR1 PRHDT and CDR2 FYEKMQ (reference sequence). The V gene end was trimmed by 5 bases and the J gene end by 1 base; junction bases not matched to a gene: 7. The CDR3 length is 15 residues. DNA for the CDR3: TGTGCCAGCAGCCCCCCTGGACTAGCTTCCTACGAGCAGTACTTC. Protein product: CASSPPGLASYEQYF. Full variable domain (remainder filled in from reference TRBV13 and TRBJ2-7): AAGVIQSPRHLIKEKRETATLKCYPIPRHDTVYWYQQGPGQDPQFLISFYEKMQSDKGSIPDRFSAQQFSDYHSELNMSSLELGDSALYFCASSPPGLASYEQYFGPGTRLTVT.

In its sample, this clonotype was seen many times. The chain carries TRBV11-2 and TRBJ2-1, with unresolved D. This CDR3 comprises 12 residues. The V and J ends lost 7 bases and 8 bases respectively, with 12 bases between them. CDR1 is SGHAT and CDR2 is FQNNGV in the germline V gene. CDR3 nucleotide sequence: TGTGCCAGCACCCTCGGCTGGGATGAGCAGTTCTTC. Its translation: CASTLGWDEQFF.

There are many counts of this clonotype. The V and J genes are TRBV7-9 and TRBJ1-1; TRBD1 matches at 9 bases. Germline CDR1 SEHNR, CDR2 FQNEAQ (reference sequence). Trimming at V came to 5 bases and at J to 1 base, leaving 5 bases not matched to a gene. The CDR3 is 15 residues long. This CDR3 is CASSHGTGSNTEAFF. In nucleotides, the CDR3 is TGTGCCAGCAGCCACGGGACAGGGTCGAACACTGAAGCTTTCTTT.

The gene calls are TRBV5-1 and TRBJ2-1; 12 nucleotides agree with TRBD2. V dropped 5 bases and J dropped 10; count of bases not matched to a gene: 7. Germline-derived CDR1 and CDR2 are SGHRS and YFSETQ. This CDR3 contains 14 residues. CDR3 protein: CASRLSLAGGEQFF. The CDR3 DNA reads as TGCGCCAGCAGGCTGAGTCTAGCGGGGGGGGAGCAGTTCTTC.